The 5 T cell receptor beta chains below come from one sample, sequenced in a study of blood T cells in healthy people across ages. Through a sample-barcoded 5' primer and a J-beta primer mix, a second PCR was run for about 6 to 11 cycles. MiXCR, applied by TCRdb to the 5' RACE reads, yields one record per CDR3 protein. The sample includes hundreds of thousands of distinct CDR3 sequences, around 48% of them seen just once. The specimen was blood. The receptors were gathered from a man aged 25 to 40 in good health.

In regard to this clonotype: Since a much larger clone is just one base distant, this may be a read error. The V gene is TRBV12-3 or TRBV12-4, the J gene TRBJ2-1; D may be TRBD1 (6 bases). The CDR3 sequence is 15 residues long. The DNA of the CDR3 is TGTGGCAGCAGTTTGGACAGTAGCTCCTACAATGAGCAGTTCTTC. It codes for CGSSLDSSSYNEQFF.

This clonotype was detected a few times. This chain links TRBV10-3 with TRBJ2-7; TRBD1 aligns across 7 bases. The CDR3 runs 15 residues. V gave up 6 bases and J gave up 4 bases; unmatched junction bases: 12. CDR1 and CDR2 from the germline V gene are ENHRY and SYGVKD. The CDR3 protein is CAIRDEGALGYEQYF. As DNA, the CDR3 is TGTGCCATCAGGGACGAGGGGGCGCTTGGGTACGAGCAGTACTTC.

This clonotype was detected only once. The chain employs TRBV3-1 and TRBJ2-2; D is undetermined. This CDR3 is built from 14 residues. Germline V gene sequence: CDR1 LGHDT, CDR2 YNNKEL (reference sequence). Deletions cut 7 bases from V and 4 bases from J, with 13 bases between. Here the CDR3 DNA reads TGTGCCAGCAACCGTGAACGGACCACCGGGGAGCTGTTTTTT. Translating gives CASNRERTTGELFF.

Comments on this clonotype: The germline gene is not matched at one end of the junction; a read error may be the cause. The chain recombines TRBV4-3 with TRBJ2-3, with D tentatively TRBD1 (6 bases). Germline loops: CDR1 LGHNA, CDR2 YSLEER. This CDR3 region has 17 residues. In DNA form, the CDR3 reads TGCGCCAGAAGCCAAGATTTCGGACAGCGTAGCACAGATACGCAGTATTTT. It translates to CARSQDFGQRSTDTQYF.

The chain recombines TRBV7-8 with TRBJ1-6; D might be TRBD1 (5 bases). Looked up from germline, CDR1 is SGHVS and CDR2 is FQNEAQ. Trimming removed 1 base at V and 10 bases at J, with 14 bases between. The CDR3 consists of 15 residues. CDR3 loop: CASSLGAGTPSPLHF. The DNA of the CDR3 is TGTGCCAGCAGCTTAGGGGCCGGGACCCCCTCACCCCTCCACTTT.